This TCR beta chain came from a study of regulatory T cells in long-lasting Graves disease. Study in general: New Graves' disease cases had less than 3 months of antithyroid drugs.

Worth noting for this clonotype: Its antigen is unidentified.

This sample's time point: newly diagnosed GD, antithyroid drugs for less than 3 months. Researchers made the TCR library from RNA that was extracted from PBMCs. Building of the TCR beta libraries involved iRepertoire HTBI primers and Arm-PCR of CDR3 regions. A single record per CDR3 protein comes from TCRdb applying MiXCR to the multiplex PCR reads. There are 240,000 or so distinct CDR3 sequences in the sample; 20% occur only once, and approximately 14% lies in the top ten. This CDR3 has 22 amino acids. Germline CDR1 MNHEY, CDR2 SVGAGI. V dropped 0 bases and J dropped 0; count of bases not matched to a gene: 11. The study, taken as a whole, reports: Having few samples may have compromised the accuracy.

The sequence was obtained from a female donor with Graves disease. The sample in question was peripheral blood mononuclear cells (PBMCs), obtained at new diagnosis, from a patient treated with antithyroid drugs. The chain has TRBV6-5 and TRBJ2-2, with 15 bases matching TRBD2. The CDR3 region has the DNA TGTGCCAGCAGTTACTCTAAGGGACTAGCGGGAGGACGAAAAACGAACACCGGGGAGCTGTTTTTT. Encoded protein: CASSYSKGLAGGRKTNTGELFF.